A selection of T cell receptor beta chains follows, all from one sample in a study of T cell responses to AZD1222 COVID-19 vaccine. Only in-frame clones appear in the TCRdb table, and some are missing; sequencing was by immunoSEQ multiplex PCR. The data show some 150,000 clones, roughly 90% seen once. Specimen: peripheral blood, collected on day 0 of AZD1222 vaccination. All receptors derive from an adult in good health. The CDR3 runs from the conserved cysteine through the conserved F or W. The D gene is left open where the match is weak. Clone size is shown for a subset of rows, as once, few, many or a class of expanded clone.

CDR3: CASSSGDRGRQPQHF; DNA: TGTGCCAGCAGCTCGGGCGACAGGGGCCGACAGCCCCAGCATTTT; V: TRBV11-1; size: .; J: TRBJ1-5; D: TRBD1
CDR3: CASNNRLGTHTGELFF; DNA: TGTGCCAGCAATAATCGACTAGGGACTCACACCGGGGAGCTGTTTTTT; V: TRBV28; size: .; J: TRBJ2-2; D: .
CDR3: CWESTYEQYF; DNA: TGTTGGGAGAGTACATACGAGCAGTACTTC; V: TRBV9; size: .; J: TRBJ2-7; D: .
CDR3: CASSADSSVHTEAFF; DNA: TGTGCCAGCAGTGCGGACAGCTCCGTGCACACTGAAGCTTTCTTT; V: TRBV6-2/TRBV6-3; size: .; J: TRBJ1-1; D: .
CDR3: CASSLGLRGGEQFF; DNA: TGTGCCAGCAGCTTAGGCCTCAGGGGTGGCGAGCAGTTCTTC; V: TRBV13; size: .; J: TRBJ2-1; D: .
CDR3: CASSSDRNYGYTF; DNA: TGTGCCAGCAGTTCTGACAGGAACTATGGCTACACCTTC; V: TRBV6-2/TRBV6-3; size: .; J: TRBJ1-2; D: .
CDR3: CASRLGTRNTIYF; DNA: TGTGCCAGCAGGCTTGGGACCCGAAACACCATATATTTT; V: TRBV5-6; size: .; J: TRBJ1-3; D: .
CDR3: CASSPWTSGYNEQFF; DNA: TGTGCCAGCAGCCCGTGGACTAGCGGCTACAATGAGCAGTTCTTC; V: TRBV11-2; size: once; J: TRBJ2-1; D: TRBD2
CDR3: CASRNANTGELFF; DNA: TGTGCCAGCCGTAACGCGAACACCGGGGAGCTGTTTTTT; V: TRBV5-5; size: .; J: TRBJ2-2; D: .
CDR3: CASSQTSSTDTQYF; DNA: TGTGCCAGCAGCCAGACTAGCAGCACAGATACGCAGTATTTT; V: TRBV3-1/TRBV3-2; size: .; J: TRBJ2-3; D: TRBD2
CDR3: CAISTGGNEQFF; DNA: TGTGCCATCAGTACGGGGGGCAATGAGCAGTTCTTC; V: TRBV10-3; size: .; J: TRBJ2-1; D: TRBD2
CDR3: CASSQERGRNYEQYF; DNA: TGTGCCAGCAGCCAAGAGCGCGGGAGGAACTACGAGCAGTACTTC; V: TRBV3-1/TRBV3-2; size: .; J: TRBJ2-7; D: TRBD2